What follows are 3 T cell receptor beta chains derived from one specimen sequenced in a study of blood T cells in healthy people across ages (dated by TCRdb to between 2015 and 2017). The protocol used for the library was 5' RACE. The run used an Illumina HiSeq 2500. A second PCR of about 6 to 11 cycles was run with a J-beta primer mix and a sample-barcoded 5' primer. The raw public data were reprocessed by TCRdb itself: fastp quality trimming at Q25, MiXCR clonotype calling, in-frame beta chains only. Each CDR3 protein gets just one entry, which takes the most common genes and DNA from the rows behind it. The table for this sample lists more than 550,000 distinct CDR3 sequences; 20% to 25% of them were counted only once. The ten top clones hold roughly 22% of the sample. The specimen was blood. The receptors were sampled from a man between 70 and 80 years old in good health.

The chain is built from TRBV7-2 and TRBJ2-3; D is undetermined. CDR3 size: 16 residues. Germline values: CDR1 SGHTA, CDR2 FQGNSA. V gave up 2 bases and J gave up 0 bases, with 12 bases separating them. The CDR3 DNA reads as TGTGCCAGCAGCTTAAGGGCCCCCCTGAGCACAGATACGCAGTATTTT. As protein: CASSLRAPLSTDTQYF.

The rearrangement joins TRBV12-3 or TRBV12-4 to TRBJ1-2, with 7 bases identical to TRBD1. With V trimmed by 4 bases and J by 5 bases, 10 bases remained unmatched. CDR3 size: 15 residues. The CDR3 DNA reads as TGTGCCAGCAGTTCAAATGGCAGGGGGATATATGGCTACACCTTC. Encoded protein: CASSSNGRGIYGYTF.

This clonotype occurred a few times. The chain joins TRBV5-1 to TRBJ2-7; possibly TRBD2 for D (5 bases). The CDR3 consists of 12 residues. The germline V and J ends were trimmed by 2 bases and 7 bases, with 10 bases remaining between them. In germline, CDR1 is SGHRS, CDR2 YFSETQ. The CDR3 region has the DNA TGCGCCAGCAGCTTTGAGGGTGAAGAGCAGTACTTC. The encoded protein is CASSFEGEEQYF.